These T cell receptor beta chains were read from a single sample in a study of cytomegalovirus exposure and HLA in healthy donors. Clones were read by immunoSEQ multiplex PCR, and TCRdb kept only the in-frame ones, dropping some. The data hold about 150,000 clones, with more than 70% observed a single time. Sequences were obtained from PBMCs. The receptors stem from a human donor in good health. Each CDR3 is given with its conserved first and last residue. Each record gives: clone size, J gene, V gene, D gene, CDR3 DNA, CDR3 protein. A D gene is named only where the DNA matches it firmly. Not all rows give a size; the values are once, few, many and, for expanded clones, a class.

abundance: -; j_gene: TRBJ1-4; v_gene: TRBV20-1; d_gene: -; CDR3nt: TGCAGTGCCAGGGTTCAGGAAAAACTGTTTTTT; CDR3aa: CSARVQEKLFF
abundance: -; j_gene: TRBJ2-2; v_gene: TRBV19; d_gene: TRBD1; CDR3nt: TGTGCCAGTAGTCGCCCCGACAGGGACACCGGGGAGCTGTTTTTT; CDR3aa: CASSRPDRDTGELFF
abundance: -; j_gene: TRBJ2-1; v_gene: TRBV30; d_gene: -; CDR3nt: TGTGCCTGGGCGAAGAATTGGGCGGGGACGATTTACAATGAGCAGTTCTTC; CDR3aa: CAWAKNWAGTIYNEQFF
abundance: -; j_gene: TRBJ2-1; v_gene: TRBV10-1; d_gene: -; CDR3nt: TGCGCCAGCAGTGATAGCGGATCTATTTACAATGAGCAGTTCTTC; CDR3aa: CASSDSGSIYNEQFF
abundance: -; j_gene: TRBJ1-2; v_gene: TRBV6-6; d_gene: -; CDR3nt: TGTGCCAGCAGACTACTTCGTAGTGGCTACACCTTC; CDR3aa: CASRLLRSGYTF
abundance: -; j_gene: TRBJ2-7; v_gene: TRBV28; d_gene: -; CDR3nt: TGTGCCAGCGGGGCAGCAGGTGGGGAGCAGTACTTC; CDR3aa: CASGAAGGEQYF
abundance: -; j_gene: TRBJ2-7; v_gene: TRBV13; d_gene: -; CDR3nt: TGTGCCAGCAGCGAGGGAGGCGAGCAGTACTTC; CDR3aa: CASSEGGEQYF
abundance: -; j_gene: TRBJ1-2; v_gene: TRBV10-2; d_gene: TRBD1; CDR3nt: TGCGCCAGCAAGGACAGGTTCTATGGCTACACCTTC; CDR3aa: CASKDRFYGYTF
abundance: -; j_gene: TRBJ1-1; v_gene: TRBV4-1; d_gene: -; CDR3nt: TGCGCCAGCAGCCAATTCGTGGGGGGGAACACTGAAGCTTTCTTT; CDR3aa: CASSQFVGGNTEAFF
abundance: -; j_gene: TRBJ2-1; v_gene: TRBV27; d_gene: -; CDR3nt: TGTGCCAGCCGGGGCTATAGCGGCTCCTACAATGAGCAGTTCTTC; CDR3aa: CASRGYSGSYNEQFF
abundance: -; j_gene: TRBJ1-1; v_gene: TRBV15; d_gene: TRBD1; CDR3nt: TGTGCCACCAGCAGACGCCGGGACAGGGGTCCTGCTGAAGCTTTCTTT; CDR3aa: CATSRRRDRGPAEAFF
abundance: -; j_gene: TRBJ1-2; v_gene: TRBV29-1; d_gene: TRBD1; CDR3nt: TGCAGCGTTGAAAAGGGACAGGGGAGCGGCTACACCTTC; CDR3aa: CSVEKGQGSGYTF
abundance: -; j_gene: TRBJ1-6; v_gene: TRBV5-4; d_gene: -; CDR3nt: TGTGCCAGCAGCCGTGACAGCTCCTATAATTCACCCCTCCACTTT; CDR3aa: CASSRDSSYNSPLHF
abundance: -; j_gene: TRBJ1-1; v_gene: TRBV27; d_gene: -; CDR3nt: TGTGCCAGCAGTTTATCGAGAGGAATTGAAGCTTTCTTT; CDR3aa: CASSLSRGIEAFF
abundance: -; j_gene: TRBJ2-1; v_gene: TRBV9; d_gene: TRBD1; CDR3nt: TGTGCCAGCAGCATAGACAGGGGAAGTTACAATGAGCAGTTCTTC; CDR3aa: CASSIDRGSYNEQFF
abundance: -; j_gene: TRBJ2-3; v_gene: TRBV2; d_gene: TRBD2; CDR3nt: TGTGCCAGCAGTGATCCCGGGACTAGTGTGGATACGCAGTATTTT; CDR3aa: CASSDPGTSVDTQYF
abundance: -; j_gene: TRBJ2-1; v_gene: TRBV11-2; d_gene: TRBD2; CDR3nt: TGTGCCAGCAGCAAGACTAGCGGGGTCAGCTCCTACAATGAGCAGTTCTTC; CDR3aa: CASSKTSGVSSYNEQFF
abundance: -; j_gene: TRBJ2-7; v_gene: TRBV5-1; d_gene: -; CDR3nt: TGCGCCAGCAGCTTGGAGTCTGGGGCAGGGGAAAGTAACGAGCAGTACTTC; CDR3aa: CASSLESGAGESNEQYF
abundance: -; j_gene: TRBJ1-5; v_gene: TRBV30; d_gene: -; CDR3nt: TGTGCCTGGAGTGTCGGGGGTGGTCAGCCCCAGCATTTT; CDR3aa: CAWSVGGGQPQHF
abundance: -; j_gene: TRBJ2-7; v_gene: TRBV5-1; d_gene: TRBD1; CDR3nt: TGCGCCAGCAGTCCCGCGACCGGGACAGGCCCTTATGGTGAGCAGTACTTC; CDR3aa: CASSPATGTGPYGEQYF
abundance: -; j_gene: TRBJ1-1; v_gene: TRBV2; d_gene: -; CDR3nt: TGTGCCAGCCCATCGGAGGCTCACGTAGACACTGAAGCTTTCTTT; CDR3aa: CASPSEAHVDTEAFF
abundance: -; j_gene: TRBJ2-2; v_gene: TRBV30; d_gene: -; CDR3nt: TGTGCCTGGATCCCAAATCGAGGCGGGGAGCTGTTTTTT; CDR3aa: CAWIPNRGGELFF
abundance: -; j_gene: TRBJ2-2; v_gene: TRBV9; d_gene: -; CDR3nt: TGTGCCAGCAGCGTAGGGGGGAGGCACACCGGGGAGCTGTTTTTT; CDR3aa: CASSVGGRHTGELFF
abundance: -; j_gene: TRBJ1-4; v_gene: TRBV30; d_gene: -; CDR3nt: TGTGCCTGGAGTAGTGAAAGGCAGGGGGAAAAACTGTTTTTT; CDR3aa: CAWSSERQGEKLFF
abundance: -; j_gene: TRBJ2-5; v_gene: TRBV7-3; d_gene: TRBD2; CDR3nt: TGTGCCAGCAGCGAAACTAGCGCCGAGACCCAGTACTTC; CDR3aa: CASSETSAETQYF
abundance: -; j_gene: TRBJ2-7; v_gene: TRBV7-9; d_gene: -; CDR3nt: TGTGCCAGCAGCTTAGCGGGTGCGGGCTACGAGCAGTACTTC; CDR3aa: CASSLAGAGYEQYF
abundance: -; j_gene: TRBJ1-4; v_gene: TRBV5-6; d_gene: TRBD1; CDR3nt: TGTGCCAGCAGCGGACGGGACAGGGGGGGAGTCGAAAAACTGTTTTTT; CDR3aa: CASSGRDRGGVEKLFF
abundance: -; j_gene: TRBJ1-2; v_gene: TRBV5-1; d_gene: TRBD1; CDR3nt: TGCGCCAGCAGCTTTACAGGGGGGGACTATGGCTACACCTTC; CDR3aa: CASSFTGGDYGYTF
abundance: -; j_gene: TRBJ2-3; v_gene: TRBV2; d_gene: TRBD2; CDR3nt: TGTGCCAGCAGGGTGGCTAGCGGGAGCGTCGATACGCAGTATTTT; CDR3aa: CASRVASGSVDTQYF
abundance: -; j_gene: TRBJ2-7; v_gene: TRBV6-1; d_gene: -; CDR3nt: TGTGCCAGCAGTCCGACTATCACCTACGAGCAGTACTTC; CDR3aa: CASSPTITYEQYF
abundance: once; j_gene: TRBJ2-3; v_gene: TRBV13; d_gene: TRBD2; CDR3nt: TGTGCCAGCAGCTTGCGGGGGGGCACAGATACGCAGTATTTT; CDR3aa: CASSLRGGTDTQYF
abundance: many; j_gene: TRBJ2-7; v_gene: TRBV6-1; d_gene: TRBD1; CDR3nt: TGTGCCAGCAGTGAAGAGGGGGCGGGCGCCTACGAGCAGTACTTC; CDR3aa: CASSEEGAGAYEQYF
abundance: -; j_gene: TRBJ2-3; v_gene: TRBV6-4; d_gene: TRBD1; CDR3nt: TGTGCCAGCAGTCCGGGACAGGGGAGAGATACGCAGTATTTT; CDR3aa: CASSPGQGRDTQYF
abundance: -; j_gene: TRBJ1-4; v_gene: TRBV5-1; d_gene: -; CDR3nt: TGCGCCAGCAGCATTGATCCGAGTACAACTAATGAAAAACTGTTTTTT; CDR3aa: CASSIDPSTTNEKLFF
abundance: -; j_gene: TRBJ2-2; v_gene: TRBV14; d_gene: TRBD1; CDR3nt: TGTGCCAGCAGCCGGACAGGGCTGAACACCGGGGAGCTGTTTTTT; CDR3aa: CASSRTGLNTGELFF
abundance: -; j_gene: TRBJ2-5; v_gene: TRBV11-3; d_gene: -; CDR3nt: TGTGCCAGCAGCTTAAGGGGACTTCAAGAGACCCAGTACTTC; CDR3aa: CASSLRGLQETQYF
abundance: -; j_gene: TRBJ1-6; v_gene: TRBV27; d_gene: -; CDR3nt: TGTGCCAGCAGTTTACGAGGATTGAATTCACCCCTCCACTTT; CDR3aa: CASSLRGLNSPLHF
abundance: -; j_gene: TRBJ2-6; v_gene: TRBV5-1; d_gene: TRBD2; CDR3nt: TGCGCCAGCAGCTTGGTCATGACTAGCGGGAGGTCTGGGGCCAACGTCCTGACTTTC; CDR3aa: CASSLVMTSGRSGANVLTF
abundance: -; j_gene: TRBJ2-1; v_gene: TRBV7-2; d_gene: -; CDR3nt: TGTGCCAGCAGCCGAGAGTCCTATTACAATGAGCAGTTCTTC; CDR3aa: CASSRESYYNEQFF
abundance: -; j_gene: TRBJ2-1; v_gene: TRBV5-1; d_gene: TRBD1; CDR3nt: TGCGCCAGCACCCATGGACAGGGGGCAAATGAGCAGTTCTTC; CDR3aa: CASTHGQGANEQFF
abundance: -; j_gene: TRBJ1-1; v_gene: TRBV9; d_gene: -; CDR3nt: TGTGCCAGCAGCGTAGAAGGGGACACTGAAGCTTTCTTT; CDR3aa: CASSVEGDTEAFF
abundance: -; j_gene: TRBJ1-6; v_gene: TRBV7-6; d_gene: -; CDR3nt: TGTGCCAGCAGCTTAGCGCCTACAGGGCTGGAATCACCCCTCCACTTT; CDR3aa: CASSLAPTGLESPLHF
abundance: -; j_gene: TRBJ2-2; v_gene: TRBV6-7; d_gene: TRBD2; CDR3nt: TGTGCCAGCAGTGACAAGAACAGGGTATCACTAGCGGGGGACACCGGGGAGCTGTTTTTT; CDR3aa: CASSDKNRVSLAGDTGELFF
abundance: -; j_gene: TRBJ2-1; v_gene: TRBV5-1; d_gene: TRBD2; CDR3nt: TGCGCCAGCAGCCAGGGGCTAGCGGGGAGGAATGAGCAGTTCTTC; CDR3aa: CASSQGLAGRNEQFF
abundance: -; j_gene: TRBJ1-2; v_gene: TRBV28; d_gene: -; CDR3nt: TGTGCCAGCAGTTCCTTAAACTGGGCCTTTAACTATGGCTACACCTTC; CDR3aa: CASSSLNWAFNYGYTF
abundance: -; j_gene: TRBJ2-4; v_gene: TRBV9; d_gene: -; CDR3nt: TGTGCCAGCAGCGTCGACTCGAAAGTTCAGTACTTC; CDR3aa: CASSVDSKVQYF
abundance: -; j_gene: TRBJ1-2; v_gene: TRBV27; d_gene: -; CDR3nt: TGTGCCAGCAGTTCAAACCAGGGGTTGGGTGGCTACACCTTC; CDR3aa: CASSSNQGLGGYTF
abundance: -; j_gene: TRBJ2-5; v_gene: TRBV2; d_gene: -; CDR3nt: TGTGCCAGCAGGTATAGGGGCCAACAAGAGACCCAGTACTTC; CDR3aa: CASRYRGQQETQYF
abundance: -; j_gene: TRBJ1-5; v_gene: TRBV28; d_gene: -; CDR3nt: TGTGCCAGCAAACAGGTCAATCAGCCCCAGCATTTT; CDR3aa: CASKQVNQPQHF